These 29 T cell receptor beta chains originate from one sample sequenced in a study of CD8 T cells in ankylosing spondylitis. Study findings and constraints: A motif in TCR beta, a set of seven to nine highly homologous variants, appeared characteristic of ankylosing spondylitis blood.

Each CDR3 protein is one row after TCRdb ran MiXCR on the 5' RACE reads. In the table there are fewer than 750,000 distinct CDR3 sequences, roughly 20% of which are singletons. No antigen has been identified for these receptors. Material for sequencing was blood, either unsorted or a sorted T cell fraction (not recorded which). Receptor source: a male donor with ankylosing spondylitis.

The chain is built from TRBV12-3 or TRBV12-4 and TRBJ2-7; maybe TRBD2 (7 bases). Deletions cut 4 bases from V and 6 bases from J, with 13 bases between. The CDR3 sequence is 13 residues long. The CDR3, as DNA: TGTGCCAGCAGTTGGGGGGGGCCAGGCGAGCAGTACTTC. Protein sequence: CASSWGGPGEQYF.

Only a few counts were recorded for this clonotype. The V call is TRBV28, the J call TRBJ2-1; TRBD2 matches at 12 bases. V dropped 7 bases and J dropped 6; count of bases not matched to a gene: 7. Germline V CDR1 and CDR2: MDHEN, SYDVKM. CDR3 length equals 15 residues. DNA for the CDR3: TGTGCCAGCACCGCTAGCGGGAGGGACCCCAATGAGCAGTTCTTC. Protein product: CASTASGRDPNEQFF.

In its sample, this clonotype was seen a few times. The genes are TRBV18 and TRBJ1-1; the D gene is possibly TRBD1 (5 bases). In germline, CDR1 is KGHSH, CDR2 LQKENI. The CDR3 contains 15 residues. V dropped 2 bases and J dropped 0 bases, with 10 bases sitting between them. CDR3 DNA sequence: TGTGCCAGCTCACCAAAAGGACAAATGAACACTGAAGCTTTCTTT. It yields the protein CASSPKGQMNTEAFF.

The genes are TRBV7-8 and TRBJ2-1, with unresolved D. The CDR3 is 17 residues long. Deletions cut 5 bases from V and 0 bases from J, with 17 bases between. The germline CDR1 and CDR2 sequences are SGHVS and FQNEAQ. CDR3 loop: CASSRDWRQSSYNEQFF. The DNA for the CDR3 is TGTGCCAGCAGCCGAGACTGGAGACAAAGCTCCTACAATGAGCAGTTCTTC. Together with reference TRBV7-8 and TRBJ2-1, the CDR3 gives the full variable domain: GAGVSQSPRYKVAKRGQDVALRCDPISGHVSLFWYQQALGQGPEFLTYFQNEAQLDKSGLPSDRFFAERPEGSVSTLKIQRTQQEDSAVYLCASSRDWRQSSYNEQFFGPGTRLTVL.

The rearrangement joins TRBV18 to TRBJ2-1, with 10 nucleotides matching TRBD2. CDR3 length: 15 residues. Germline lookup yields CDR1 KGHSH and CDR2 LQKENI. J was trimmed by 8 bases and V by 3 bases; bases with no gene match: 7. The CDR3 reads CASSPASGSRDEQFF. The CDR3 DNA follows: TGTGCCAGCTCACCGGCTAGCGGGAGTCGGGATGAGCAGTTCTTC.

The table lists this clonotype with a few counts. The chain carries TRBV20-1 and TRBJ2-2; D uncertain. Trimming stripped 3 bases from V and 0 bases from J, with 8 bases between. Germline assignment: CDR1 DFQATT and CDR2 SNEGSKA (reference sequence). The CDR3 has 14 amino acids. CDR3 nucleotides: TGCAGTGCTAGTTTAGGAACGAACACCGGGGAGCTGTTTTTT. It encodes CSASLGTNTGELFF.

J is TRBJ2-4 and V is TRBV15; D is possibly TRBD2 (7 bases). Trimming left V 5 bases short and J 0 bases short, with 23 bases between. Germline values: CDR1 LNHNV, CDR2 YYDKDF (reference sequence). This CDR3 has 19 amino acids. The CDR3 DNA follows: TGTGCCACCAGCCCACCGGGACTCCAGGGGAGGGGAGCCAAAAACATTCAGTACTTC. Residues: CATSPPGLQGRGAKNIQYF.

The rearrangement joins TRBV5-1 to TRBJ2-1; D unclear. Germline loops: CDR1 SGHRS, CDR2 YFSETQ. V lost 0 bases and J 0 bases, leaving 10 bases between the germline ends. CDR3 size: 16 residues. The CDR3 nucleotides read TGCGCCAGCAGCTTGGGGGCTGTCAGCTCCTACAATGAGCAGTTCTTC. Protein sequence: CASSLGAVSSYNEQFF. Together with reference TRBV5-1 and TRBJ2-1, the CDR3 gives the full variable domain: KAGVTQTPRYLIKTRGQQVTLSCSPISGHRSVSWYQQTPGQGLQFLFEYFSETQRNKGNFPGRFSGRQFSNSRSEMNVSTLELGDSALYLCASSLGAVSSYNEQFFGPGTRLTVL.

The V and J genes are TRBV7-3 and TRBJ2-3; possibly TRBD2 for D (5 bases). Germline lookup yields CDR1 SGHTA and CDR2 FQGTGA. This CDR3 has 12 amino acids. Trimming stripped 5 bases from V and 9 bases from J, with 12 bases between. The CDR3 sequence: CASSPESGTQYF. DNA of the CDR3: TGTGCCAGCAGCCCCGAGTCGGGAACGCAGTATTTT.

The table lists this clonotype with a few counts. This chain uses TRBV6-1 with TRBJ2-1; no clear D. CDR3 length: 15 residues. V was cut by 6 bases and J by 0 bases, with 12 bases left in between. Looked up from germline, CDR1 is MNHNS and CDR2 is SASEGT. DNA of the CDR3: TGTGCCAGCAGCCAAGACATCAGCTCCTACAATGAGCAGTTCTTC. Translating it yields CASSQDISSYNEQFF.

The genes are TRBV5-8 and TRBJ1-2; D may be TRBD1 (6 bases). V shed 0 bases and J shed 6 bases, with 12 bases lying between them. Germline CDR1 reads SGHTS; CDR2 reads YDEGEE. This CDR3 has 14 residues. The CDR3 nucleotides read TGTGCCAGCAGCTTGGATCTGGGGGCAAATGGCTACACCTTC. Protein sequence: CASSLDLGANGYTF.

The table lists this clonotype with a few counts. This chain uses TRBV4-3 with TRBJ1-2; D perhaps matches TRBD1 (5 bases). CDR3 length equals 15 residues. Germline V CDR1 and CDR2: LGHNA, YSLEER. Trimming left V 1 base short and J 4 bases short, with 13 bases between. As DNA, the CDR3 is TGCGCCAGCAGCCAAGGATTCCCAGGGCTCTATGGCTACACCTTC. As protein: CASSQGFPGLYGYTF.

This chain links TRBV7-9 with TRBJ2-1; tentatively, D is TRBD1 (6 bases). Germline V gene data show CDR1 as SEHNR and CDR2 as FQNEAQ (reference sequence). V was clipped by 1 base and J by 6 bases, with 10 bases between them. There are 14 residues in the CDR3. CDR3: CASSLGTAANEQFF. The CDR3, as DNA: TGTGCCAGCAGCTTAGGGACAGCTGCCAATGAGCAGTTCTTC.

The V and J genes are TRBV28 and TRBJ2-6; tentatively, D is TRBD2 (6 bases). From germline, CDR1 is MDHEN and CDR2 SYDVKM. This CDR3 has 18 residues. Deletions cut 6 bases from V and 2 bases from J, with 20 bases between. DNA for the CDR3: TGTGCCAGCAGACCATCGCAGGGACTTCCCCCTGGGGCCAACGTCCTGACTTTC. It encodes CASRPSQGLPPGANVLTF.

The chain links TRBV16 to TRBJ1-2, with D tentatively TRBD1 (5 bases). Germline assignment: CDR1 KGHSY and CDR2 FQNENV. Deletions cut 5 bases from V and 5 bases from J, with 18 bases between. This CDR3 is 15 amino acids long. The CDR3 region has the DNA TGTGCCAGCAGCGTAGCTTTACCCGGGACGTATGGCTACACCTTC. Translation gives CASSVALPGTYGYTF.

This clonotype was detected a few times. This chain joins TRBV5-1 and TRBJ2-3; no clear D gene. Trimming removed 0 bases from V and 2 bases from J, with 13 bases in between. Germline assignment: CDR1 SGHRS and CDR2 YFSETQ. The CDR3 spans 16 residues. CDR3 protein: CASSLVEPSYTDTQYF. CDR3 coding DNA: TGCGCCAGCAGCTTGGTGGAGCCTTCCTACACAGATACGCAGTATTTT.

The V and J genes are TRBV4-1 and TRBJ2-3; 8 bases agree with TRBD2. The junction had 9 bases not matched to a gene; V was cut back by 4 bases and J by 0 bases. Germline CDR1 reads MGHRA; CDR2 reads YSYEKL. The CDR3 has 17 residues. Here the CDR3 DNA reads TGCGCCAGCAGCCGTGGCGAGCGGGAGTGGAGCACAGATACGCAGTATTTT. This sequence encodes CASSRGEREWSTDTQYF.

This chain links TRBV6-5 with TRBJ2-7, with 9 bases fitting TRBD1. Trimming at V came to 2 bases and at J to 6 bases, leaving 5 bases not matched to a gene. The CDR3 spans 14 residues. Germline V gene data show CDR1 as MNHEY and CDR2 as SVGAGI. The CDR3 DNA reads TGTGCCAGCAGTTACCGACAGGGGGTGAGCGAGCAGTACTTC. Translating it yields CASSYRQGVSEQYF.

This clonotype was found many times. This chain links TRBV24-1 with TRBJ2-1; 10 positions agree with TRBD1. The ends lost 4 bases at V and 6 bases at J; junction bases unmatched: 14. The length of the CDR3 is 18 residues. Germline loops: CDR1 KGHDR, CDR2 SFDVKD. The CDR3 protein is CATSDPRQGAGEGNEQFF. The CDR3 coding sequence is TGTGCCACCAGTGACCCTCGACAGGGGGCTGGGGAAGGCAATGAGCAGTTCTTC.

This clonotype was observed a few times. This sequence joins TRBV6-5 and TRBJ2-7; D possibly matches TRBD1 or TRBD2 (5 bases each). This CDR3 contains 16 residues. Germline CDR1 reads MNHEY; CDR2 reads SVGAGI. V lost 2 bases to trimming and J lost 6 bases, with 20 bases between them. CDR3 DNA sequence: TGTGCCAGCAGTTACACCCTCGGGACCACGACGTCCGAGCAGTACTTC. Translating gives CASSYTLGTTTSEQYF.

A few counts support this clonotype. The V gene is TRBV5-6, the J gene TRBJ2-1; 8 bases agree with TRBD2. The V gene's germline CDR1 is SGHDT and CDR2 YYEEEE. V lost 0 bases, J lost 5 bases, and 7 bases stayed unmatched. The CDR3 length is 16 residues. The CDR3 loop is CASSLGSSGPNNEQFF. CDR3 nucleotides: TGTGCCAGCAGCTTGGGGTCTAGCGGGCCTAACAATGAGCAGTTCTTC.

The chain is built from TRBV20-1 and TRBJ2-2, with a weak D call TRBD1 (7 bases). Trimming stripped 5 bases from V and 5 bases from J, with 18 bases between. The CDR3 is 15 residues long. Germline CDR1 DFQATT, CDR2 SNEGSKA (reference sequence). CDR3 protein: CSAPTGEGGTGELFF. CDR3 nucleotide sequence: TGCAGTGCTCCAACAGGGGAAGGGGGGACCGGGGAGCTGTTTTTT.

The CDR3 is CASSLNVGAQETQYF. Written as DNA, the CDR3 is TGTGCCAGCAGCTTAAATGTCGGGGCCCAAGAGACCCAGTACTTC. The rearrangement uses TRBV7-8 and TRBJ2-5; D tentatively fits TRBD1 or TRBD2 (5 bases each). This CDR3 has 15 residues. The germline gives CDR1 SGHVS, CDR2 FQNEAQ. V was pared by 2 bases and J by 1 base, with 11 bases between.

This clonotype was seen more than once but under ten times. V gene TRBV12-3 or TRBV12-4 combines with J gene TRBJ2-7; 10 nucleotides line up with TRBD1. V gave up 3 bases and J gave up 3 bases; unmatched junction bases: 5. The CDR3 is 15 residues long. CDR3 in amino acids: CASSFGTGAFYEQYF. The CDR3 bases are TGTGCCAGCAGTTTTGGGACAGGGGCCTTCTACGAGCAGTACTTC.

The V call is TRBV4-1, the J call TRBJ2-5, with TRBD2 as a possible D gene (5 bases). The CDR3 runs to 15 residues. Germline lookup yields CDR1 MGHRA and CDR2 YSYEKL. V lost 1 base and J 5 bases, leaving 14 bases between the germline ends. The DNA for the CDR3 is TGCGCCAGCAGCCAAGGTCAATCGGGCGGGGAGACCCAGTACTTC. Amino acid sequence: CASSQGQSGGETQYF.

The J gene is TRBJ2-1, the V gene TRBV28; 11 nucleotides agree with TRBD2. Germline-derived CDR1 and CDR2 are MDHEN and SYDVKM. The trim removed 6 bases at V and 5 bases at J, leaving 15 bases unmatched. This CDR3 is 18 amino acids long. CDR3 loop: CASSLLGTSGPSDNEQFF. In nucleotides, the CDR3 is TGTGCCAGCAGCCTGCTCGGGACTAGCGGTCCATCCGACAATGAGCAGTTCTTC.

The chain has TRBV20-1 and TRBJ2-7, with TRBD1 matching 11 bases. CDR1 and CDR2 from the germline V gene are DFQATT and SNEGSKA (reference sequence). V dropped 6 bases and J dropped 4; count of bases not matched to a gene: 11. This CDR3 region has 15 residues. CDR3 sequence (DNA): TGCAGTGCGCCCCGGGACAGGGGGTTTTTTTACGAGCAGTACTTC. It yields the protein CSAPRDRGFFYEQYF.

This clonotype was detected a few times. The chain couples TRBV20-1 to TRBJ2-3; 10 bases line up with TRBD2. The CDR3 covers 17 residues. V gave up 0 bases and J gave up 4 bases; unmatched junction bases: 10. The germline CDR1 and CDR2 sequences are DFQATT and SNEGSKA (reference sequence). CDR3: CSARDGASGSLADTQYF. CDR3 sequence (DNA): TGCAGTGCTAGAGATGGGGCTAGCGGGAGTCTGGCAGATACGCAGTATTTT.

This clonotype was seen a single time. This chain joins TRBV6-2 or TRBV6-3 and TRBJ1-1; possible D gene TRBD1, 5 bases. CDR3 size: 18 residues. The germline gives CDR1 MNHEY, CDR2 SVGEGT. Trimming stripped 6 bases from V and 0 bases from J, with 23 bases between. The CDR3 sequence: CASSSSGTIGRMNTEAFF. The CDR3 bases are TGTGCCAGCAGCTCCTCAGGGACGATAGGGCGGATGAACACTGAAGCTTTCTTT.